This TCR beta chain stems from a study of control samples from healthy donors and cancer patients. V lost 3 bases, J lost 9 bases, and 12 bases lay in between. Germline CDR1 reads LNHDA; CDR2 reads SQIVND (reference sequence). The CDR3 has 13 residues. The data were produced by immunoSEQ multiplex PCR, yet TCRdb's version contains in-frame clones alone and is incomplete. The table records 65,000 to 100,000 clones, roughly nine tenths of them present only once. This chain connects TRBV19 to TRBJ1-3; a possible D gene is TRBD1 (5 bases). This receptor was taken from a man aged 50-59 years in good health. The sequenced material came from blood. CDR3 DNA: TGTGCCAGTAGTATGGACACCATGGGCACCATATATTTT. It is translated as CASSMDTMGTIYF.